This section outlines one TCR beta chain sequence together with its context. An end of the junction differs from the germline gene, which may be a read error. This record belongs to a study of cytomegalovirus exposure and HLA in healthy donors. CDR3 size: 16 residues. The V gene's germline CDR1 is SGHDT and CDR2 YYEEEE. The primer mix had 60 Vbeta and 13 Jbeta primers. Clones were sequenced by immunoSEQ multiplex PCR, and TCRdb holds only the in-frame ones, with some missing. The sample has around 160,000 clones, approximately 62% seen once. The sequence was collected from a man between 50 and 59 years old in good health and CMV-seronegative. The source material was PBMCs. This chain connects TRBV5-6 to TRBJ2-7; D possibly corresponds to TRBD2 (6 bases). The CDR3 loop is CASSLEGRHGTYERYF. CDR3 sequence (DNA): TGTGCCAGCAGCTTGGAGGGGAGGCACGGTACCTACGAGCGGTACTTC. The full variable domain, with the rest looked up from reference TRBV5-6 and TRBJ2-7, is DAGVTQSPTHLIKTRGQQVTLRCSPKSGHDTVSWYQQALGQGPQFIFQYYEEEERQRGNFPDRFSGHQFPNYSSELNVNALLLGDSALYLCASSLEGRHGTYERYFGPGTRLTVT.